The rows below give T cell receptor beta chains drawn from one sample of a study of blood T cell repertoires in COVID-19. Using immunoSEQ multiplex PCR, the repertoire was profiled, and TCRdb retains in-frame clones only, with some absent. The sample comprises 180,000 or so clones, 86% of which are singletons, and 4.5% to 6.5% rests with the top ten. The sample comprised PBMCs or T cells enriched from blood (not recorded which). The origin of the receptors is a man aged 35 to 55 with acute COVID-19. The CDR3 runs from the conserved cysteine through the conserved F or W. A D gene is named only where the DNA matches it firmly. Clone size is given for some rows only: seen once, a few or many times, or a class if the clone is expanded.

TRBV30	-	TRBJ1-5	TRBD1	CAWSVYMGQGVSSNQPQHF	TGTGCCTGGAGTGTATATATGGGACAGGGGGTATCTAGCAATCAGCCCCAGCATTTT
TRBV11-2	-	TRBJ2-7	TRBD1	CASSLGPWTGGAYEQYF	TGTGCCAGCAGCTTAGGCCCGTGGACAGGGGGGGCCTACGAGCAGTACTTC
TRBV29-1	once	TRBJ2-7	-	CSVVWIMTPYEQYF	TGCAGCGTCGTTTGGATTATGACACCCTACGAGCAGTACTTC
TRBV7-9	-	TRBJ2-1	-	CASSFNLNNEQFF	TGTGCCAGCAGCTTCAACTTAAACAATGAGCAGTTCTTC
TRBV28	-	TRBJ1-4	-	CASLGSGEKLFF	TGTGCCAGCCTAGGGTCGGGGGAAAAACTGTTTTTT
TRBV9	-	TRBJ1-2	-	CASSADSYGYTF	TGTGCCAGCAGCGCGGACAGCTATGGCTACACCTTC
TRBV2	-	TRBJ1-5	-	CASSEFRDQPQHF	TGTGCCAGCAGTGAATTTAGAGATCAGCCCCAGCATTTT
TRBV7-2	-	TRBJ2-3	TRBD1	CASGPSGQGADTQYF	TGTGCCAGCGGCCCTAGTGGACAGGGTGCAGATACGCAGTATTTT
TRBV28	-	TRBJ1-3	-	CASSLNSVGNTIYF	TGTGCCAGCAGTCTCAACAGTGTTGGAAACACCATATATTTT
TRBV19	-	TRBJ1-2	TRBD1	CASGTGGWNYGYTF	TGTGCCAGCGGGACAGGGGGCTGGAACTATGGCTACACCTTC
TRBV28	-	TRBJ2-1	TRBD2	CASSWREGRNEQFF	TGTGCCAGCAGTTGGCGGGAGGGCCGAAATGAGCAGTTCTTC
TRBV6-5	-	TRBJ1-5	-	CASSYTAGPQPQHF	TGTGCCAGCAGTTACACGGCAGGGCCACAGCCCCAGCATTTT
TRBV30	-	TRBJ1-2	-	CAWSLPTGFRLRYGYTF	TGTGCCTGGAGCTTACCCACAGGGTTTCGCCTTAGGTATGGCTACACCTTC
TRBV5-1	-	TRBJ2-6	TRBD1	CASSLTGQGATAGANVLTF	TGCGCCAGCAGCCTTACGGGACAGGGGGCGACTGCTGGGGCCAACGTCCTGACTTTC
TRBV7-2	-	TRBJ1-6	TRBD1	CASSLSGGAGSPLHF	TGTGCCAGCAGCTTGTCAGGGGGAGCGGGTTCACCCCTCCACTTT
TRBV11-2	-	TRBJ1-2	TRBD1	CASSLDLHRGNGYTF	TGTGCCAGCAGCTTAGATCTTCACAGGGGGAATGGCTACACCTTC
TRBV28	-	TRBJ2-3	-	CASIQRGSDTQYF	TGTGCCAGCATCCAGAGGGGGTCAGATACGCAGTATTTT
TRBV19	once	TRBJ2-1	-	CASKDSSGFSYNEQFF	TGTGCCAGTAAGGATAGTAGCGGATTCTCCTACAATGAGCAGTTCTTC
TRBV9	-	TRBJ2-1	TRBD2	CASSVPGRGGANEQFF	TGTGCCAGCAGCGTCCCCGGGAGGGGGGGGGCGAATGAGCAGTTCTTC
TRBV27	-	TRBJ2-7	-	CASSLSPGYYEQYF	TGTGCCAGCAGTTTATCGCCAGGTTACTACGAGCAGTACTTC
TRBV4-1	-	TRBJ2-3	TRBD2	CASSQEVGRGARDTQYF	TGCGCCAGCAGCCAAGAAGTCGGGAGGGGCGCGAGAGATACGCAGTATTTT
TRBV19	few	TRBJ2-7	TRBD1	CASSILSGQGEYEQYF	TGTGCCAGTAGTATTTTGTCGGGACAGGGGGAATACGAGCAGTACTTC
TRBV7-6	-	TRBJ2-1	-	CASRQGFEQFF	TGTGCCAGCAGACAGGGTTTTGAGCAGTTCTTC
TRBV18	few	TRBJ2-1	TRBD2	CASSPRLAGGSSYNEQFF	TGTGCCAGCTCACCCCGACTAGCGGGAGGGAGCTCCTACAATGAGCAGTTCTTC
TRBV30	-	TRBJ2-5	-	CAWSVLAAQGTQYF	TGTGCCTGGAGCGTACTAGCTGCGCAGGGGACCCAGTACTTC
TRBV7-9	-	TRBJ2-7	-	CASSLNRELSYEQYF	TGTGCCAGCAGCTTAAATCGTGAGCTCTCCTACGAGCAGTACTTC
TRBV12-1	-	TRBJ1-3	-	CASSHPGEGLTGNTIYF	TGTGCCAGCAGCCACCCCGGGGAGGGCCTGACAGGAAACACCATATATTTT
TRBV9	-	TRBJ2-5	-	CASSVGLSRGETQYF	TGTGCCAGCAGCGTAGGACTCTCCAGGGGAGAGACCCAGTACTTC
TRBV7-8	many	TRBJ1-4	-	CASSLLIRGNWEKLFF	TGTGCCAGCAGCTTATTGATCAGGGGCAACTGGGAAAAACTGTTTTTT
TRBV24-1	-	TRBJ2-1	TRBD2	CATSGTSVIHEQFF	TGTGCCACCAGCGGGACTAGCGTTATCCATGAGCAGTTCTTC
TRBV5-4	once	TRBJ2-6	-	CASSFGTLTFHSGANVLTF	TGTGCCAGCAGCTTCGGGACTCTTACCTTCCACTCTGGGGCCAACGTCCTGACTTTC
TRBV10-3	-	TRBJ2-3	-	CATVSSTDTQYF	TGTGCCACCGTGTCTAGCACAGATACGCAGTATTTT
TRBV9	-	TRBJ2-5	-	CASSPPSPHETQYF	TGTGCCAGCAGCCCGCCCTCCCCACATGAGACCCAGTACTTC
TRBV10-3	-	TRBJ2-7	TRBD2	CAISPPAGALYEQYF	TGTGCCATCAGCCCCCCAGCGGGGGCTTTATACGAGCAGTACTTC
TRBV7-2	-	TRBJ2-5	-	CASSRGLVTQYF	TGTGCCAGCAGCCGCGGTCTGGTGACCCAGTACTTC
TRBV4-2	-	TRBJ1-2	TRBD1	CASSQEGGQALGYTF	TGTGCCAGCAGCCAAGAGGGGGGACAGGCCTTGGGCTACACCTTC
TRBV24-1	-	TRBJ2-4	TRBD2	CATSDSSGPRDRAKNIQYF	TGTGCCACCAGTGATTCTAGCGGGCCCAGGGATCGAGCCAAAAACATTCAGTACTTC
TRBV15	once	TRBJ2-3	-	CATSRGGESGYTDTQYF	TGTGCCACCAGCAGAGGGGGAGAGAGCGGCTACACAGATACGCAGTATTTT
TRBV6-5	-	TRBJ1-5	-	CASRPQGVGNQPQHF	TGTGCCAGCAGGCCACAGGGCGTAGGCAATCAGCCCCAGCATTTT
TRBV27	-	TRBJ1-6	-	CASGLIFRERGNSPLHF	TGTGCCAGCGGACTTATTTTTCGGGAGAGAGGAAATTCACCCCTCCACTTT
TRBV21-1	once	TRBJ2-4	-	CASAARAVSGSHIQYF	TGTGCCAGCGCGGCACGGGCGGTTAGCGGGAGTCACATTCAGTACTTC
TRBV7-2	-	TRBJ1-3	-	CASSYGGSGSGNTIYF	TGTGCCAGCAGCTATGGGGGGTCGGGCTCTGGAAACACCATATATTTT
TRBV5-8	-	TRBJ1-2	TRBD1	CASSLVYGTGRRGYTF	TGTGCCAGCAGCTTGGTGTACGGGACAGGGCGTCGGGGCTACACCTTC
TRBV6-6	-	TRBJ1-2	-	CASRGSNGYYGYTF	TGTGCCAGCAGGGGCTCGAACGGCTACTATGGCTACACCTTC
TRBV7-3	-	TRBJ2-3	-	CASSLRRRTLAHTDTQYF	TGTGCCAGCAGCTTAAGGCGCAGGACACTAGCACACACAGATACGCAGTATTTT
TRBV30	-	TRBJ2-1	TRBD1	CAGGQGIHNEQFF	TGTGCCGGGGGACAGGGGATCCACAATGAGCAGTTCTTC
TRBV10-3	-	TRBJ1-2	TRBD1	CAISDAGTDLMGGYTF	TGTGCCATCAGTGATGCCGGGACAGACCTTATGGGTGGCTACACCTTC
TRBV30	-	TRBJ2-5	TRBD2	CAWSVGGFSQETQYF	TGTGCCTGGAGTGTCGGGGGGTTTTCCCAAGAGACCCAGTACTTC
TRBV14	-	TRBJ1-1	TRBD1	CASTRGTGAAGTEAFF	TGTGCCAGCACCAGGGGGACAGGGGCCGCCGGGACTGAAGCTTTCTTT
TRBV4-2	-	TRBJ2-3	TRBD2	CASSQEGLAGGKDTQYF	TGTGCCAGCAGCCAAGAGGGACTAGCGGGTGGGAAAGATACGCAGTATTTT
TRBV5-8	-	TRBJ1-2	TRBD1	CASSPASRTGANGYTF	TGTGCCAGCAGCCCAGCATCTAGGACAGGGGCTAATGGCTACACCTTC
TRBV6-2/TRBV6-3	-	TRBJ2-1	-	CASSYLTGVYNEQFF	TGTGCCAGCAGTTACCTCACGGGGGTGTACAATGAGCAGTTCTTC
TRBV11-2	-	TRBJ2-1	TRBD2	CASRARSGGYNEQFF	TGTGCCAGCAGGGCAAGATCGGGGGGCTACAATGAGCAGTTCTTC
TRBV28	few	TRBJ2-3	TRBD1	CASSLAGTGQGLTDTQYF	TGTGCCAGCAGTTTGGCGGGAACGGGACAGGGGTTAACAGATACGCAGTATTTT